This T cell receptor beta chain originates from a study of neurological immune-mediated disorders. Points from the study as a whole: While HTLV-1-associated myelopathy showed the greatest TCR clonal expansion, multiple sclerosis showed the least, falling below healthy controls.

This clonotype was seen repeatedly, ten times or more. Its cognate antigen is unknown. MiXCR, applied by TCRdb to the 5' RACE reads, yields one record per CDR3 protein. The sample yields fewer than 40,000 distinct CDR3 sequences, 4.6% seen once. This TCR was sampled from a man younger than 30 in good health. What was sequenced was PBMCs.

The CDR3 bases are TGTGCCACCAGCAGCCGGGACTACCAAGAGACCCAGTACTTC. This gives the protein CATSSRDYQETQYF. V gene TRBV15 combines with J gene TRBJ2-5; D may be TRBD2 (6 bases). V was clipped by 3 bases and J by 0 bases, with 8 bases between them. CDR3 size: 14 residues. The germline CDR1 and CDR2 sequences are LNHNV and YYDKDF (reference sequence).